These 23 T cell receptor beta chains were sequenced from one sample in a study of T cell responses to AZD1222 COVID-19 vaccine. Sequencing was performed with immunoSEQ multiplex PCR; in TCRdb, only in-frame clones are kept and a portion is missing. The table records some 110,000 clones, roughly 86% of them present only once. Material: peripheral blood, obtained 28 days after the second dose of the MenACWY control vaccine. The source is an adult who received the MenACWY meningococcal vaccine as a control.

CDR3 DNA: TGTGCCAGTAGTCCGGGTCCTCGTGGGGAGCAGTACTTC. Its protein is CASSPGPRGEQYF. The J gene is TRBJ2-7, the V gene TRBV19, with no clear D. This CDR3 spans 13 amino acids. The ends were cut back, 5 bases at V and 7 bases at J, with 15 bases in the middle. In germline, CDR1 is LNHDA, CDR2 SQIVND (reference sequence).

The rearrangement uses TRBV18 and TRBJ2-5; 11 nucleotides align to TRBD2. CDR3 length: 17 amino acids. Losses at the gene ends were 2 bases for V and 1 base for J; bases not matched to a gene: 6. Germline values: CDR1 KGHSH, CDR2 LQKENI. The CDR3 spells CASSPVALAGGQETQYF. The CDR3 DNA sequence: TGTGCCAGCTCACCAGTGGCCCTAGCGGGGGGCCAAGAGACCCAGTACTTC.

The CDR3 region has the DNA TGTGCCAGTAGTCAAGGGGTGCGTCAGCCCCAGCATTTT. This sequence encodes CASSQGVRQPQHF. The rearrangement links TRBV19 to TRBJ1-5; TRBD1 is a possible D gene (5 bases). Trimming took 5 bases from V and 6 from J, leaving 11 bases between them. The CDR3 has 13 amino acids. The germline V gene encodes CDR1 LNHDA and CDR2 SQIVND (reference sequence).

The chain links TRBV5-4 to TRBJ1-6; D is uncertain. With 0 bases removed from V and 0 bases from J, the gap between germline ends came to 10 bases. This CDR3 spans 17 amino acids. CDR1 is SGHNT and CDR2 is YYREEE in the germline V gene (reference sequence). In DNA, the CDR3 is TGTGCCAGCAGCTTGGGTACGGGAAACTCCTATAATTCACCCCTCCACTTT. Amino acids: CASSLGTGNSYNSPLHF.

As DNA, the CDR3 is TGTGCCAGCAGTTACGGGAAACCAGGAAACACCATATATTTT. It specifies CASSYGKPGNTIYF. The gene calls are TRBV6-5 and TRBJ1-3; D call uncertain. Trimming shortened V by 2 bases and J by 4 bases, and 9 bases separated the two germline ends. Germline loops: CDR1 MNHEY, CDR2 SVGAGI. The CDR3 totals 14 residues.

The J gene is TRBJ2-1, the V gene TRBV4-2; 11 positions agree with TRBD2. Looked up from germline, CDR1 is LGHNA and CDR2 is YNFKEQ. CDR3 length: 22 amino acids. V gave up 4 bases and J gave up 1 base; unmatched junction bases: 21. The CDR3 DNA is TGTGCCAGCAGCCCCCGCCCCCTGCTCCTAGCGGGGGGCCCCTATTCCTACAATGAGCAGTTCTTC. Its protein is CASSPRPLLLAGGPYSYNEQFF.

The chain uses TRBV11-2 and TRBJ2-2, with a tentative D call TRBD1 (5 bases). Germline CDR1 SGHAT, CDR2 FQNNGV. V was cut by 0 bases and J by 6 bases, with 11 bases left in between. The CDR3 loop spans 15 amino acids. The CDR3 reads CASSLDLRVAGELFF. CDR3 DNA: TGTGCCAGCAGCTTAGACCTCAGGGTGGCCGGGGAGCTGTTTTTT.

The rearrangement uses TRBV5-4 and TRBJ1-6; no definite D call. Trimming pared 0 bases from V and 8 bases from J, leaving 3 bases between. The CDR3 extends over 12 amino acids. CDR1 and CDR2 (germline): SGHNT, YYREEE (reference sequence). The CDR3 DNA sequence: TGTGCCAGCAGCTTGGGCGATTCACCCCTCCACTTT. As protein: CASSLGDSPLHF.

The gene calls are TRBV7-9 and TRBJ2-7; no clear D gene. Trimming left V 6 bases short and J 7 bases short, with 10 bases between. Germline-derived CDR1 and CDR2 are SEHNR and FQNEAQ (reference sequence). The CDR3 contains 11 residues. The CDR3 spells CASSPVGEQYF. The CDR3 DNA follows: TGTGCCAGCAGTCCAGTGGGGGAGCAGTACTTC.

The chain employs TRBV7-2 and TRBJ1-5, with 7 bases matching TRBD1. The CDR3 has 15 amino acids. The germline V gene has CDR1 SGHTA and CDR2 FQGNSA. The V gene end was trimmed by 3 bases and the J gene end by 4 bases; junction bases not matched to a gene: 6. The CDR3 loop is CASSFRDSPNQPQHF. CDR3 bases: TGTGCCAGCAGCTTCCGGGACAGCCCAAATCAGCCCCAGCATTTT.

In its sample, this clone was seen once. The J gene is TRBJ1-1, the V gene TRBV9, with D maybe TRBD1 (6 bases). The germline V and J ends were trimmed by 6 bases and 3 bases, with 12 bases remaining between them. The CDR3 runs 13 residues. CDR1 and CDR2 (germline): SGDLS, YYNGEE. CDR3 bases: TGTGCCAGCAAGGGGGATCTGGACACTGAAGCTTTCTTT. It codes for CASKGDLDTEAFF.

This chain connects TRBV28 to TRBJ1-1; D perhaps matches TRBD1 (6 bases). With 3 bases removed from V and 5 bases from J, the gap between germline ends came to 16 bases. The CDR3 is 15 amino acids. The V gene's germline CDR1 is MDHEN and CDR2 SYDVKM. This CDR3 is CASSLGAAGLTEAFF. The CDR3 nucleotides are TGTGCCAGCAGTTTGGGGGCGGCCGGGTTGACTGAAGCTTTCTTT.

V and J are TRBV6-2 or TRBV6-3 and TRBJ1-5; TRBD1 might be the D (5 bases). Trimming took 2 bases from V and 4 from J, leaving 15 bases between them. The V gene's germline CDR1 is MNHEY and CDR2 SVGEGT. CDR3 size: 16 residues. In nucleotides, the CDR3 is TGTGCCAGCAGTTACCGGGGAAAGGGGACTAATCAGCCCCAGCATTTT. Residues: CASSYRGKGTNQPQHF.

The chain recombines TRBV7-2 with TRBJ2-5; 8 nucleotides match TRBD2. Germline V gene data show CDR1 as SGHTA and CDR2 as FQGNSA. The ends lost 4 bases at V and 4 bases at J; junction bases unmatched: 8. The CDR3 sequence is 15 residues long. CDR3: CASSWDGGVSETQYF. Written as DNA, the CDR3 is TGTGCCAGCAGCTGGGACGGGGGGGTCTCAGAGACCCAGTACTTC.

This chain uses TRBV19 with TRBJ2-7; 7 bases line up with TRBD2. Germline trimming cut 5 bases from V and 2 bases from J; bases unmatched to any gene: 9. Germline assignment: CDR1 LNHDA and CDR2 SQIVND (reference sequence). CDR3 length: 15 amino acids. The CDR3 loop reads CASSGASGNPYEQYF. The CDR3 coding sequence is TGTGCCAGTAGTGGGGCTAGCGGAAATCCCTACGAGCAGTACTTC.

V gene TRBV18 combines with J gene TRBJ2-3; TRBD2 matches 10 bases. Trimming removed 2 bases from V and 5 bases from J; junction bases left unmatched: 13. The germline CDR1 and CDR2 sequences are KGHSH and LQKENI. The CDR3 runs 18 residues. The CDR3 DNA is TGTGCCAGCTCACCAGGGAGTATAGCGGGGGGCCGTGGAGATACGCAGTATTTT. The encoded protein is CASSPGSIAGGRGDTQYF.

J is TRBJ1-6 and V is TRBV6-6, with 8 positions matching TRBD1. CDR3 length: 13 residues. The V and J ends lost 7 bases and 6 bases, in that order; junction bases with no gene match: 2. Germline V gene sequence: CDR1 MNHNY, CDR2 SVGAGI (reference sequence). The CDR3 nucleotides read TGTGCCAGCACTACAGGGGGTAATTCACCCCTCCACTTT. The encoded protein is CASTTGGNSPLHF.

The V and J genes are TRBV19 and TRBJ1-1; no definite D call. V was trimmed by 1 base and J by 5 bases, leaving 8 bases between them. This CDR3 has 13 amino acids. Germline CDR1 reads LNHDA; CDR2 reads SQIVND (reference sequence). The CDR3 DNA follows: TGTGCCAGTAGTATAGCGTACAGAACTGAAGCTTTCTTT. Protein product: CASSIAYRTEAFF.

The chain uses TRBV27 and TRBJ1-1; D is perhaps TRBD1 (6 bases). Germline V gene sequence: CDR1 MNHEY, CDR2 SMNVEV (reference sequence). This CDR3 spans 14 amino acids. The V and J ends lost 6 bases and 4 bases respectively, with 15 bases between them. This CDR3 is CASRATGLPTEAFF. DNA of the CDR3: TGTGCCAGCAGGGCAACAGGGCTGCCCACTGAAGCTTTCTTT.

This rearrangement joins TRBV3-1 (or the pseudogene TRBV3-2) to TRBJ1-2; the match to TRBD1 covers 12 bases. This CDR3 contains 15 residues. Germline V gene sequence: CDR1 LGHDT, CDR2 YNNKEL (reference sequence). The V gene end was trimmed by 3 bases and the J gene end by 8 bases; junction bases not matched to a gene: 7. CDR3: CASSHWDRGQKGYTF. In DNA, the CDR3 is TGTGCCAGCAGCCATTGGGACAGGGGGCAGAAGGGCTACACCTTC.

V and J are TRBV30 and TRBJ2-2; 7 bases line up with TRBD1. Germline CDR1 reads GTSNPN; CDR2 reads SVGIG (reference sequence). There are 13 residues in the CDR3. J was trimmed by 4 bases and V by 5 bases; bases with no gene match: 4. CDR3: CAWYRGGTGELFF. The CDR3 nucleotides are TGTGCCTGGTACAGGGGCGGCACCGGGGAGCTGTTTTTT.

This chain joins TRBV18 and TRBJ1-4; D is unresolved. CDR1 is KGHSH, CDR2 LQKENI, per germline. V dropped 6 bases and J dropped 2 bases, with 7 bases sitting between them. The CDR3 is 13 residues long. The CDR3 nucleotides are TGTGCCAGCTCCCCCGGGACTAATGAAAAACTGTTTTTT. Translated, it gives CASSPGTNEKLFF. Combining the CDR3 with reference TRBV18 and TRBJ1-4 gives the whole variable domain NAGVMQNPRHLVRRRGQEARLRCSPMKGHSHVYWYRQLPEEGLKFMVYLQKENIIDESGMPKERFSAEFPKEGPSILRIQQVVRGDSAAYFCASSPGTNEKLFFGSGTQLSVL.

V is TRBV7-9 and J is TRBJ1-2, with unresolved D. V was clipped by 5 bases and J by 0 bases, with 10 bases between them. Germline loops: CDR1 SEHNR, CDR2 FQNEAQ (reference sequence). This CDR3 comprises 14 residues. The CDR3 coding sequence is TGTGCCAGCAGCCGGGAAAAAACTAACTATGGCTACACCTTC. It encodes CASSREKTNYGYTF.